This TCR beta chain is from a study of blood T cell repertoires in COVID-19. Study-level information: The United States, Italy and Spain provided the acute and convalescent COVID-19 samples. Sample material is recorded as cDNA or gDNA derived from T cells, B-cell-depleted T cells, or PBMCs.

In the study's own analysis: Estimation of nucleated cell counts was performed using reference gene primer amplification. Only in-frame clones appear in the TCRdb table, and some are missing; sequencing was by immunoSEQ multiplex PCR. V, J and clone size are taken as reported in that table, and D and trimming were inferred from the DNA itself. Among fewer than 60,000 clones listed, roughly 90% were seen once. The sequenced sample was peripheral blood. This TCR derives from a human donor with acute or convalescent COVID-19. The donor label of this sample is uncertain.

Written as DNA, the CDR3 is TGCGCCAGCAGCCCGTACGACCAGGCCGGGGAGCTGTTTTTT. This encodes CASSPYDQAGELFF. This sequence joins TRBV5-1 and TRBJ2-2, with no clear D. The CDR3 contains 14 residues. V lost 4 bases, J lost 6 bases, and 13 bases lay in between. CDR1 and CDR2 from the germline V gene are SGHRS and YFSETQ.